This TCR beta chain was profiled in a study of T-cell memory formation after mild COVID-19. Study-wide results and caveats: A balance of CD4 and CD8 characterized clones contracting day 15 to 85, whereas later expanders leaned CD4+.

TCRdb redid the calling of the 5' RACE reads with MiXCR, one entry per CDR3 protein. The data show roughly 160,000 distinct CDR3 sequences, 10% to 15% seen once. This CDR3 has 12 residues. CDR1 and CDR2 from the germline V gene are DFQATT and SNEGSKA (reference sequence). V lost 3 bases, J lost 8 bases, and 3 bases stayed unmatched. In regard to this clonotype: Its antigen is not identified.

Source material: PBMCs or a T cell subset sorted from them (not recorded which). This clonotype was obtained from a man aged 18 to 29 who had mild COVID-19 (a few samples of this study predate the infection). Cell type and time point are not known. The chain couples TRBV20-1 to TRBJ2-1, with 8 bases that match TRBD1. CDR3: CSASRGHDEQFF. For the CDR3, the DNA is TGCAGTGCTAGCAGGGGGCACGATGAGCAGTTCTTC.